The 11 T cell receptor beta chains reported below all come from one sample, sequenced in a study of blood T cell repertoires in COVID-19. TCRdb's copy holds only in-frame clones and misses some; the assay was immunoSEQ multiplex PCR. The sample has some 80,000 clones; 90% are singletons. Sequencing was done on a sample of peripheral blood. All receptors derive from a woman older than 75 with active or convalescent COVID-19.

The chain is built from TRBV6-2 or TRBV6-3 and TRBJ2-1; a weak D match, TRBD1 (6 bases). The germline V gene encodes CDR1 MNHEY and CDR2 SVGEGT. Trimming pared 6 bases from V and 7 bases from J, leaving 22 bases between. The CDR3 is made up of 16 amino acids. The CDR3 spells CASSPPSYRDRNEQFF. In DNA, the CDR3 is TGTGCCAGCAGCCCCCCCTCTTACAGGGATAGAAATGAGCAGTTCTTC.

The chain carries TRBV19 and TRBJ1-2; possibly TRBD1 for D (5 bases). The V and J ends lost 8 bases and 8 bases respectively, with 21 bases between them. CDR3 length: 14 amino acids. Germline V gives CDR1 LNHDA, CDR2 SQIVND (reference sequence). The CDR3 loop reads CASRQRGGREGYTF. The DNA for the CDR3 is TGTGCCAGTCGCCAACGGGGGGGAAGAGAAGGCTACACCTTC.

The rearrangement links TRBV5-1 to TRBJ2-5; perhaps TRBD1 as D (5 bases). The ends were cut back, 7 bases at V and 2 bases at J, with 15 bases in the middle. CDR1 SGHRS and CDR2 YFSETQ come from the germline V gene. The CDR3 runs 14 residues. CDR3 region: CASRVLQGQETQYF. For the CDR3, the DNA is TGCGCCAGCCGGGTCCTTCAGGGACAAGAGACCCAGTACTTC. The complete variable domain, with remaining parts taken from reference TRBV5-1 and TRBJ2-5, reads KAGVTQTPRYLIKTRGQQVTLSCSPISGHRSVSWYQQTPGQGLQFLFEYFSETQRNKGNFPGRFSGRQFSNSRSEMNVSTLELGDSALYLCASRVLQGQETQYFGPGTRLLVL.

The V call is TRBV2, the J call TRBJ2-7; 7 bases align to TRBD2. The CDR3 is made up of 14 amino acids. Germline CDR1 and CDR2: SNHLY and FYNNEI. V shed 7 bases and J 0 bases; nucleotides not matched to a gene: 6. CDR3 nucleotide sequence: TGTGCCAGCAAGATGCGGGGGACCTCCTACGAGCAGTACTTC. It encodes CASKMRGTSYEQYF.

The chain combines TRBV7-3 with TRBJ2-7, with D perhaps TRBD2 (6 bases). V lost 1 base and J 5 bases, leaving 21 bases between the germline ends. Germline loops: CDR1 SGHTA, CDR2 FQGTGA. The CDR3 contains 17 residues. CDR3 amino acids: CASSLKPAGLGVHEQYF. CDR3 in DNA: TGTGCCAGCAGCTTAAAGCCAGCGGGCCTCGGGGTCCACGAGCAGTACTTC. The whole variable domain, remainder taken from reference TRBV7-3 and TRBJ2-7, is GAGVSQTPSNKVTEKGKYVELRCDPISGHTALYWYRQSLGQGPEFLIYFQGTGAADDSGLPNDRFFAVRPEGSVSTLKIQRTERGDSAVYLCASSLKPAGLGVHEQYFGPGTRLTVT.

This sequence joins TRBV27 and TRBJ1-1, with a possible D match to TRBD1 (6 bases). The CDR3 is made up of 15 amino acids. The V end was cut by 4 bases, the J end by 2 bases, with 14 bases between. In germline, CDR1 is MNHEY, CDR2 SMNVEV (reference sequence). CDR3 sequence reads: CASSSGPQGNTEAFF. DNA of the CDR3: TGTGCCAGCAGTTCCGGACCACAGGGAAACACTGAAGCTTTCTTT.

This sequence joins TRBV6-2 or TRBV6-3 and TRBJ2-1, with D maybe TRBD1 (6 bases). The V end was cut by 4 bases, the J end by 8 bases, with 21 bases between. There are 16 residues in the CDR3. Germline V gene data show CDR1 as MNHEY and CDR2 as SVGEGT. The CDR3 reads CASSFTLTRTDYEQFF. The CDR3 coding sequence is TGTGCCAGCAGTTTTACCCTAACGCGGACAGACTATGAGCAGTTCTTC.

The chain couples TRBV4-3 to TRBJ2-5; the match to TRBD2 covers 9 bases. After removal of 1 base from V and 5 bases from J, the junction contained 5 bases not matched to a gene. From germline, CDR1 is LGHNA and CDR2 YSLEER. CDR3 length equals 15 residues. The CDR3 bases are TGCGCCAGCAGCCAAGGAAGCGGGGGGCGGGAGACCCAGTACTTC. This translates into CASSQGSGGRETQYF.

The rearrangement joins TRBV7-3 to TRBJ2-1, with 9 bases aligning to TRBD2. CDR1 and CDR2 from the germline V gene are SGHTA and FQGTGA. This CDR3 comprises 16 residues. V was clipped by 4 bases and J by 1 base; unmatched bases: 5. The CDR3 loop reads CASSSLAGKSYNEQFF. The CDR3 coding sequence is TGTGCCAGCAGCTCCCTAGCGGGGAAATCCTACAATGAGCAGTTCTTC.

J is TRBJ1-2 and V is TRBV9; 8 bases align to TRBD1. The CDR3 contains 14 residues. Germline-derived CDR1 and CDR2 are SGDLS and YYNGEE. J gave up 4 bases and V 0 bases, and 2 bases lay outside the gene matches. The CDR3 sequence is CASSVVTGGYGYTF. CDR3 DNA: TGTGCCAGCAGCGTAGTCACAGGGGGCTATGGCTACACCTTC.

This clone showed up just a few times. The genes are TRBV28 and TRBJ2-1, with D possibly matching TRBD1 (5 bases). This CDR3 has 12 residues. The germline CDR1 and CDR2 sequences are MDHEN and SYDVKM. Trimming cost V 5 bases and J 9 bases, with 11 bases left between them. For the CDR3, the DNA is TGTGCCAGCAGTGGTGGGGCACCTGAGCAGTTCTTC. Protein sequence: CASSGGAPEQFF. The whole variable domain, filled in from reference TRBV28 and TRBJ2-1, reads DVKVTQSSRYLVKRTGEKVFLECVQDMDHENMFWYRQDPGLGLRLIYFSYDVKMKEKGDIPEGYSVSREKKERFSLILESASTNQTSMYLCASSGGAPEQFFGPGTRLTVL.